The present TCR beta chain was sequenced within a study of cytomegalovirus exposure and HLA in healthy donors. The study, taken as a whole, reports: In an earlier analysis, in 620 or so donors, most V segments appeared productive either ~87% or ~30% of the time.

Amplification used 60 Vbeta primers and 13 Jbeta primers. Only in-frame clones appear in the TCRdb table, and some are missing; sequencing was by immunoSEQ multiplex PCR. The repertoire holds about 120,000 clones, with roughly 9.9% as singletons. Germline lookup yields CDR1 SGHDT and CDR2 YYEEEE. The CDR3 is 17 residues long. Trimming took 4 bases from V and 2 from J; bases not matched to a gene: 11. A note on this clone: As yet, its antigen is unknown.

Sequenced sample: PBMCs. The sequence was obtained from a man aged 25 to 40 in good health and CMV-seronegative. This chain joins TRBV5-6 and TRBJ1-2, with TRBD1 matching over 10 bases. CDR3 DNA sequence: TGTGCCAGCAGCCCAGGGACAGGGGTGTGGAAGAACTATGGCTACACCTTC. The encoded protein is CASSPGTGVWKNYGYTF.